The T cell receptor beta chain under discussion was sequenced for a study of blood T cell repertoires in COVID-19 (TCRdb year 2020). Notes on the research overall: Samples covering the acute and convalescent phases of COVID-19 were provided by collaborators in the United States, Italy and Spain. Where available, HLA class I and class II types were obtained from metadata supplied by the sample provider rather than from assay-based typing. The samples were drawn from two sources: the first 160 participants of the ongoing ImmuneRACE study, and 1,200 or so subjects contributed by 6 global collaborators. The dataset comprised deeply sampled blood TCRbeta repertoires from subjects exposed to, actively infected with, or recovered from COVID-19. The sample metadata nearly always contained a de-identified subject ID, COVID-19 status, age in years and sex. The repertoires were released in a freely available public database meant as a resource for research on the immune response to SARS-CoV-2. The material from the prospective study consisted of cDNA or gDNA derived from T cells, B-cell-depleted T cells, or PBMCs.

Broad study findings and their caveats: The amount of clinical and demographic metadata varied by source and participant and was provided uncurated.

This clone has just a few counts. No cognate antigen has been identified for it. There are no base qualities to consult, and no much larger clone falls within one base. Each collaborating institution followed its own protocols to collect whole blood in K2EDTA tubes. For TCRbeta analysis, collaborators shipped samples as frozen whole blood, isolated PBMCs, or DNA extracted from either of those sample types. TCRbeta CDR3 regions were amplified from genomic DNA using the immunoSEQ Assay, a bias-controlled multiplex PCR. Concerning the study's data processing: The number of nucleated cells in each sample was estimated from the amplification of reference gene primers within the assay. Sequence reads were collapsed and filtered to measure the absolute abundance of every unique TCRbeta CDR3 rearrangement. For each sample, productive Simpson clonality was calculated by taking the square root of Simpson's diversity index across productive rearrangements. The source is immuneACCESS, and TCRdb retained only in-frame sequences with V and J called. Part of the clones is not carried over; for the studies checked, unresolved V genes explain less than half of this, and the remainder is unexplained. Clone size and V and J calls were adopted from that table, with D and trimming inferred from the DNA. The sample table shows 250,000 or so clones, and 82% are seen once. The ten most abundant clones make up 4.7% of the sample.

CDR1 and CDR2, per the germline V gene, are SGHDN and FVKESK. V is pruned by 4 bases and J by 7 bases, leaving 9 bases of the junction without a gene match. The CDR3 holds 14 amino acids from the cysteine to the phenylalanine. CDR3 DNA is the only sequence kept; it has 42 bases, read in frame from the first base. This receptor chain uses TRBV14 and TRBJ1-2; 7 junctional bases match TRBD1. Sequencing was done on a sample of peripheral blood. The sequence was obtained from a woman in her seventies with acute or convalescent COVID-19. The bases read TGTGCCAGCAGCCGATGGGGGACAGCAAGTGGCTACACCTTC. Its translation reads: CASSRWGTASGYTF.